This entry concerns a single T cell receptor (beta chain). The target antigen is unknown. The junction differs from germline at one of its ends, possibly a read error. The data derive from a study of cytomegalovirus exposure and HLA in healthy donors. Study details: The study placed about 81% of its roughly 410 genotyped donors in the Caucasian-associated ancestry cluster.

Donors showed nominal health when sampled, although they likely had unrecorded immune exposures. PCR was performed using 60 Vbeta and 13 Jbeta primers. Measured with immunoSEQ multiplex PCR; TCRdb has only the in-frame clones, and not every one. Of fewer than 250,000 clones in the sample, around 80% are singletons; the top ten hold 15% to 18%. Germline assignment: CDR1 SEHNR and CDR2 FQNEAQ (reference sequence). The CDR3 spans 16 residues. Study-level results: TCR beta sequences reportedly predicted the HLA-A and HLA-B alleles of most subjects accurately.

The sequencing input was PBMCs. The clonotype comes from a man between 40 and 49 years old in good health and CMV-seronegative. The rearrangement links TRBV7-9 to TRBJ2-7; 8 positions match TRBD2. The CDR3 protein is CSSSLLPGGASYEQYF. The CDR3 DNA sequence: TGTTCCAGCAGCTTATTACCCGGGGGGGCATCCTACGAGCAGTACTTC.